The clone carrying this T cell receptor beta chain was detected a few times. The antigen remains undetermined. V was trimmed by 5 bases and J by 4 bases, leaving 3 bases between them. Per the germline V gene, CDR1 is MNHNS and CDR2 is SASEGT. CDR3 length: 11 residues. This sample was taken from a study of chemoradiotherapy in HPV16-positive cancers. As for the study in general: Candidate HPV-specific clones and shared TCR motifs came from two HPV16-positive patients.

TCRdb keeps only in-frame clones here, not all; method: immunoSEQ multiplex PCR. The sample carries roughly 6,800 clones, over 55% recorded once. Findings and limits, study-wide: Non-HPV-specific T cells did not expand in tumors during treatment, whereas candidate HPV-specific clones and E7-related motifs did.

Repeated repertoire sampling spanned the course of chemoradiotherapy. The chain combines TRBV6-1 with TRBJ1-5; D is ambiguous. This clonotype was obtained from a human donor with HPV-associated anogenital cancer. This sample comprised tumor tissue, obtained from a patient who underwent chemoradiotherapy. The CDR3 nucleotides read TGTGCCAGCAGTTTTAATCAGCCCCAGCATTTT. It encodes CASSFNQPQHF.